This is a list of T cell receptor beta chains from one sample in a study of cytomegalovirus exposure and HLA in healthy donors. Sequencing used immunoSEQ multiplex PCR; TCRdb keeps in-frame clones, though not all of them. The sample contains 150,000 to 200,000 clones, around 78% of which appear only once. Sequences were obtained from PBMCs. All receptors come from a man between 25 and 39 years old in good health and CMV-seronegative. Each CDR3 is given with its conserved first and last residue. The order of the fields is V gene, J gene, D gene, clone size, CDR3 DNA, CDR3 protein. The D gene is left open where the match is weak. A clone size is listed for some rows: how often the clone was seen (once, few, many), or a class if it is expanded.

>TRBV5-1|TRBJ2-1|TRBD2|NA
TGCGCCAGCCAGACTAGCGGGGGCTATGAGCAGTTCTTC
CASQTSGGYEQFF
>TRBV10-3|TRBJ2-7|NA|NA
TGTGCCATCAGCGATACCCTAGCTGCCAACGAGCAGTACTTC
CAISDTLAANEQYF
>TRBV25-1|TRBJ2-5|TRBD2|few
TGTGCCAGCAACCTGGGAGGGACTCCTAAAGGGGAAGAGACCCAGTACTTC
CASNLGGTPKGEETQYF
>TRBV5-1|TRBJ2-3|TRBD2|NA
TGCGCCAGCAGCTTGTCGAGTAGCGGGAGAACAGATACGCAGTATTTT
CASSLSSSGRTDTQYF
>TRBV5-1|TRBJ2-2|NA|NA
TGCGCCAGCAGCTTGGGAGAGGGGGCCGGGGAGCTGTTTTTT
CASSLGEGAGELFF
>TRBV9|TRBJ2-7|NA|NA
TGTGCCAGCAGCGGAAGTTGGGACTTATATTCCTACGAGCAGTACTTC
CASSGSWDLYSYEQYF
>TRBV9|TRBJ2-1|NA|NA
TGTGCCAGCAGCGTAGCCCGTTACAATGAGCAGTTCTTC
CASSVARYNEQFF
>TRBV28|TRBJ1-2|NA|NA
TGTGCCAGCGGTCCTCAGGGCGACGGTGGCTACACCTTC
CASGPQGDGGYTF
>TRBV28|TRBJ2-1|NA|NA
TGTGCCAGCAGTTTAGCGCACCGGGCCAGGGGACACTACAATGAGCAGTTCTTC
CASSLAHRARGHYNEQFF
>TRBV7-2|TRBJ2-7|TRBD2|NA
TGTGCCAGCAGCGGAAGACTAGCGGGAGCGTACGAGCAGTACTTC
CASSGRLAGAYEQYF
>TRBV7-9|TRBJ1-5|NA|NA
TGTGCCAGCAGCTTAGCGGTCGGGTCGAATCAGCCCCAGCATTTT
CASSLAVGSNQPQHF
>TRBV9|TRBJ1-3|TRBD1|NA
TGTGCCAGCAGCTCCAAACCGGGACAGGGGGTAGATTCTGGAAACACCATATATTTT
CASSSKPGQGVDSGNTIYF
>TRBV5-6|TRBJ2-1|TRBD2|NA
TGTGCCAGCAGGCAGAGACCCGGGACTCCAGGGAGGGGTGATGAGCAGTTCTTC
CASRQRPGTPGRGDEQFF
>TRBV5-4|TRBJ2-2|TRBD1|NA
TGTGCCAGCAGCTCCGGGACAGGCAACACCGGGGAGCTGTTTTTT
CASSSGTGNTGELFF
>TRBV10-3|TRBJ2-7|TRBD2|NA
TGTGCCATCAGTGAGGGGAGGGGAGGGTACGAGCAGTACTTC
CAISEGRGGYEQYF
>TRBV19|TRBJ1-5|TRBD1|NA
TGTGCCAGTAGTATTTGGATACAACAGGGGGCGCTTAGTAGCAATCAGCCCCAGCATTTT
CASSIWIQQGALSSNQPQHF
>TRBV11-2|TRBJ2-5|TRBD2|NA
TGTGCCAGCAGCACCCTAGCGGGAGTAGGGACCCAGTACTTC
CASSTLAGVGTQYF
>TRBV5-6|TRBJ1-2|NA|NA
TGTGCCAGCAGCGGTGCGTTAGGAGACAGCTTCGGGGGCTACACCTTC
CASSGALGDSFGGYTF
>TRBV19|TRBJ2-1|NA|NA
TGTGCCAGTAGTATCGCGCAGGACAATGAGCAGTTCTTC
CASSIAQDNEQFF
>TRBV7-2|TRBJ2-1|TRBD2|NA
TGTGCCAGCAGCTTAGCTAGCGGGCGGCGAGGGGCCTACAATGAGCAGTTCTTC
CASSLASGRRGAYNEQFF
>TRBV23-1|TRBJ1-2|TRBD1|NA
TGCGCCAGCAGTCAGCGCCCCAGGACAGGGTACGGCTACACCTTC
CASSQRPRTGYGYTF
>TRBV11-2|TRBJ2-7|NA|NA
TGTGCCAGCAGCTTAGCACCGACAGGCTCCTACGAGCAGTACTTC
CASSLAPTGSYEQYF